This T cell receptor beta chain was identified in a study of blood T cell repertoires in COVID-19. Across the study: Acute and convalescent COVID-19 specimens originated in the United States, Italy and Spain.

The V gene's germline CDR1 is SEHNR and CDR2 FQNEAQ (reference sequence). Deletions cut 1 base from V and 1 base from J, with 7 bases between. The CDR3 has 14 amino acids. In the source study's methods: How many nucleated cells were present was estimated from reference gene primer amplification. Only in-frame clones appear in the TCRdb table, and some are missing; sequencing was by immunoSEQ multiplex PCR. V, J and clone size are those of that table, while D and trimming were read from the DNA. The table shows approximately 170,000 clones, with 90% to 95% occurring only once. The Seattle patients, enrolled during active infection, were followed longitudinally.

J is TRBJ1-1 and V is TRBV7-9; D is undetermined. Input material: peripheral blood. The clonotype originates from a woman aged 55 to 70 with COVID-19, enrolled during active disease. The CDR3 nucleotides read TGTGCCAGCAGCTTAGGACACTCGAACACTGAAGCTTTCTTT. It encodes CASSLGHSNTEAFF.